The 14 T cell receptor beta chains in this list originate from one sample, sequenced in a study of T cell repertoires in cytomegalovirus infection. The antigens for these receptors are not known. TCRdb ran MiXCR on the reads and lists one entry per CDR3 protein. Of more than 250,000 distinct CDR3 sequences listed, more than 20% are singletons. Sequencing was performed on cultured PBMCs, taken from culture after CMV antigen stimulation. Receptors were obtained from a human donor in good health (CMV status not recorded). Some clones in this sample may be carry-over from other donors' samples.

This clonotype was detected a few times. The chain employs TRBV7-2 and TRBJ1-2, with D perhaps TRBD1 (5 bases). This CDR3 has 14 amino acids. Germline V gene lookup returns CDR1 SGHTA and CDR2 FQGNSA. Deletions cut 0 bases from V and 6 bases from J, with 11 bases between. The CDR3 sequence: CASSLALGGDGYTF. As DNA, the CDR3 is TGTGCCAGCAGCTTAGCGTTGGGGGGTGATGGCTACACCTTC.

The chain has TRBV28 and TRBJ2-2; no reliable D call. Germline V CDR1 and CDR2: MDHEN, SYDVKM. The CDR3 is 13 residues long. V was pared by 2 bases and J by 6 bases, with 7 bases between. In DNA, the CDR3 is TGTGCCAGCAGTTTACGTATTGCCGGGGAGCTGTTTTTT. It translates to CASSLRIAGELFF.

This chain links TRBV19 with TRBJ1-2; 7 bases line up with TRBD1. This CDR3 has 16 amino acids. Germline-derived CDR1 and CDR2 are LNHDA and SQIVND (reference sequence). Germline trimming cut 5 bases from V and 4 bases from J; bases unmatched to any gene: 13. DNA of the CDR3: TGTGCCAGTAGTCTAAGGGTCCCAGGGGGGGCCTATGGCTACACCTTC. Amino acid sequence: CASSLRVPGGAYGYTF.

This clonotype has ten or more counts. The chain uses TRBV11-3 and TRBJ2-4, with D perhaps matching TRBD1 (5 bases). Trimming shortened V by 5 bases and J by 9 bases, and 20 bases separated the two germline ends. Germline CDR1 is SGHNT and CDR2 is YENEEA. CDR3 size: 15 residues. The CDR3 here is CASSPRTGVSGIQYF. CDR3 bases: TGTGCCAGCAGCCCCAGAACAGGTGTCTCAGGCATTCAGTACTTC.

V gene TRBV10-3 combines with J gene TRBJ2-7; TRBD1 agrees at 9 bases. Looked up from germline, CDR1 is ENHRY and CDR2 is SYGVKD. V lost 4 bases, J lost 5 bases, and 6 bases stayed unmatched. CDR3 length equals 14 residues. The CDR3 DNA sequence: TGTGCCATCAGTGCGACAGGGGGAGAACACGAGCAGTACTTC. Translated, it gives CAISATGGEHEQYF.

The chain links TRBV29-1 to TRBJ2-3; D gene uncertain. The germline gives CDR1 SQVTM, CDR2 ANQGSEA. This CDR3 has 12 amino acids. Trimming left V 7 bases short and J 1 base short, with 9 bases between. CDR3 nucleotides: TGCAGCGGGGTAGCCGGCACAGATACGCAGTATTTT. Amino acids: CSGVAGTDTQYF.

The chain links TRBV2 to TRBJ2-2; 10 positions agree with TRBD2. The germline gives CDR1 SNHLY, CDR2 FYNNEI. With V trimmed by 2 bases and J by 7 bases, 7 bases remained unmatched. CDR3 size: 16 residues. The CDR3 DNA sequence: TGTGCCAGCAGTGAATGGACTAGCGGCTTTCGCGGGGAGCTGTTTTTT. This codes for CASSEWTSGFRGELFF.

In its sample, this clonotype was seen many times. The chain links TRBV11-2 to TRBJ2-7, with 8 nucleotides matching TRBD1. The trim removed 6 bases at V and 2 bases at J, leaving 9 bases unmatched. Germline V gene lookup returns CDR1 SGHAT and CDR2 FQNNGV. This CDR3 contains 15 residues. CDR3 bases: TGTGCCAGCAGTATAGGCAGGGGGCTCCCCTACGAGCAGTACGTC. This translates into CASSIGRGLPYEQYV.

The DNA for the CDR3 is TGTGCCAGCAGCCAAGGGATAGGGGGGCACAATGAGCAGTTCTTC. Protein: CASSQGIGGHNEQFF. The chain combines TRBV4-2 with TRBJ2-1; D assignment may be TRBD1 or TRBD2 (6 bases each). The CDR3 runs to 15 residues. Germline-derived CDR1 and CDR2 are LGHNA and YNFKEQ. With 1 base removed from V and 5 bases from J, the gap between germline ends came to 12 bases.

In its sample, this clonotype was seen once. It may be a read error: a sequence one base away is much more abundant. The CDR3 reads CASSPGVLYNEQFF. The DNA of the CDR3 is TGTGCCAGCAGCCCGGGAGTACTATACAATGAGCAGTTCTTC. The chain couples TRBV5-4 to TRBJ2-1, with D perhaps TRBD2 (6 bases). V was clipped by 4 bases and J by 4 bases, with 12 bases between them. The CDR3 consists of 14 residues. The germline V gene encodes CDR1 SGHNT and CDR2 YYREEE (reference sequence).

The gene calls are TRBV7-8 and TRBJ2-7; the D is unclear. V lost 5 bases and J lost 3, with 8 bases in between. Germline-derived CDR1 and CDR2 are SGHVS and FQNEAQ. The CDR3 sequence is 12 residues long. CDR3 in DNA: TGTGCCAGCAGCCCGCAGAACTACGAGCAGTACTTC. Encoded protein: CASSPQNYEQYF.

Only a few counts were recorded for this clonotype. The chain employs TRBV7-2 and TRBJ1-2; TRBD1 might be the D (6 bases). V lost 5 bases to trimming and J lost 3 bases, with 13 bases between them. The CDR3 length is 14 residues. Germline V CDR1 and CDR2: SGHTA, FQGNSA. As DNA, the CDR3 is TGTGCCAGCAGCCAACGGGACACCTACTATGGCTACACCTTC. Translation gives CASSQRDTYYGYTF.

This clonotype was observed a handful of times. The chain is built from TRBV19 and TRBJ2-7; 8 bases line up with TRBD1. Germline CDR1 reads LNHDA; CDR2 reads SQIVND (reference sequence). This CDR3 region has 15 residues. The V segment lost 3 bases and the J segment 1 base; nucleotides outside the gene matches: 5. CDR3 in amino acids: CASSILQGVSYEQYF. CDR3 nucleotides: TGTGCCAGTAGTATCTTACAGGGGGTGTCCTACGAGCAGTACTTC. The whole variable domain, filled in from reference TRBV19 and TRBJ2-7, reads DGGITQSPKYLFRKEGQNVTLSCEQNLNHDAMYWYRQDPGQGLRLIYYSQIVNDFQKGDIAEGYSVSREKKESFPLTVTSAQKNPTAFYLCASSILQGVSYEQYFGPGTRLTVT.

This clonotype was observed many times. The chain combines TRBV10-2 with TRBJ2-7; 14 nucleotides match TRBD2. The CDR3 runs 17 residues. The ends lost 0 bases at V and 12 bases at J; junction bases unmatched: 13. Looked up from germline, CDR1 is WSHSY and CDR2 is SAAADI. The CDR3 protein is CASSESGTSGGLRRVYV. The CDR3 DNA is TGCGCCAGCAGTGAGTCCGGGACTAGCGGGGGTCTCCGGAGGGTGTACGTC.